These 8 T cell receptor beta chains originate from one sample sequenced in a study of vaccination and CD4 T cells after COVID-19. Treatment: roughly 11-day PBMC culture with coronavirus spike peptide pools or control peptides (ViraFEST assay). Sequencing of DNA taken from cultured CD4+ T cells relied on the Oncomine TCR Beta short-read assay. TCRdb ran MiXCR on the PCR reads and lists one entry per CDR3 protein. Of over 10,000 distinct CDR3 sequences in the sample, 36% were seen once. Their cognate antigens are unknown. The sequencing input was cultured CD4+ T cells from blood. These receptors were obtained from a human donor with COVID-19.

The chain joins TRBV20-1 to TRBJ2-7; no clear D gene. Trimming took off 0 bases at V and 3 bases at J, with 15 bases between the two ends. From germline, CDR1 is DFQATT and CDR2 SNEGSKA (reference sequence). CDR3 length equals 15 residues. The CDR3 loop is CSARDPRHNLYEQYF. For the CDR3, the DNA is TGCAGTGCTAGAGATCCCCGGCACAACCTCTACGAGCAGTACTTC.

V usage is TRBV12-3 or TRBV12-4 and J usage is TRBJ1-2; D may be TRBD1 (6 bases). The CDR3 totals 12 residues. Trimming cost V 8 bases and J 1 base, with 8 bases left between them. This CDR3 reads CASQGINYGYTF. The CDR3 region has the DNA TGTGCCAGCCAGGGGATTAACTATGGCTACACCTTC.

This CDR3 reads CASRLGGTEQFF. DNA of the CDR3: TGTGCCAGCAGGTTAGGGGGGACTGAGCAGTTCTTC. The chain has TRBV2 and TRBJ2-1, with D perhaps given as TRBD1 or TRBD2 (6 bases each). This CDR3 has 12 residues. The germline V and J ends were trimmed by 6 bases and 9 bases, with 12 bases remaining between them. Germline V CDR1 and CDR2: SNHLY, FYNNEI.

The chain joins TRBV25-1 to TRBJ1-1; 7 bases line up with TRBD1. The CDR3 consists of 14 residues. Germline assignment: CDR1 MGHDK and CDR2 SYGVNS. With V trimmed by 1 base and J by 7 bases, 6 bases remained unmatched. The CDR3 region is CASSEFRQGGEAFF. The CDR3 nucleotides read TGTGCCAGCAGTGAATTTCGACAGGGCGGTGAAGCTTTCTTT.

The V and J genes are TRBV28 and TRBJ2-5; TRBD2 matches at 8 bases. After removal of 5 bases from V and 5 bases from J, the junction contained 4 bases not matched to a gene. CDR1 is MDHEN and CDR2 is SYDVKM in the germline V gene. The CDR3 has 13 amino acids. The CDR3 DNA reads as TGTGCCAGCAGTAAGACTAGCGTCGAGACCCAGTACTTC. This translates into CASSKTSVETQYF.

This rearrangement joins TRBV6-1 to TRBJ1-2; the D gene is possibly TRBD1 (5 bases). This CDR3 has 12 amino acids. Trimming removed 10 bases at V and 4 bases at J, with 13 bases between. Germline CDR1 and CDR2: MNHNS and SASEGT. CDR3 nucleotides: TGTGCCACCACCCGGGACGGCTATGGCTACACCTTC. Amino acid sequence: CATTRDGYGYTF.

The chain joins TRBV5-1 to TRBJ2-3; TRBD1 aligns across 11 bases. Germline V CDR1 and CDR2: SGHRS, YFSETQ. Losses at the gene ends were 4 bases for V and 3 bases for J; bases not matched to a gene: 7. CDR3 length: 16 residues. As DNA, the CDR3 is TGCGCCAGCAGCCTAGGGACAGGGGGGTCGACAGATACGCAGTATTTT. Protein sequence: CASSLGTGGSTDTQYF.

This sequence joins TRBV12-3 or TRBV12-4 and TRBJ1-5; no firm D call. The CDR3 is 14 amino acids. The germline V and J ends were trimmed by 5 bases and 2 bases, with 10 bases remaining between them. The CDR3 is CASSPYRGNQPQHF. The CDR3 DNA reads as TGTGCCAGCAGTCCTTACCGCGGCAATCAGCCCCAGCATTTT.